The sequence of this T cell receptor beta chain was determined in a study of blood T cell repertoires in COVID-19. Study context: Researchers got acute and convalescent COVID-19 samples from the United States, Italy and Spain. PBMCs, B-cell-depleted T cells, or T cells were the source of the cDNA or gDNA that made up the material.

The CDR3 length is 13 residues. Germline values: CDR1 SGHTA, CDR2 FQGTGA. Deletions cut 0 bases from V and 12 bases from J, with 12 bases between. Sequencing used immunoSEQ multiplex PCR; TCRdb keeps in-frame clones, though not all of them. The sample shows some 260,000 clones, 82% of them seen only once. The TCR was taken from a woman aged 18 to 35 with acute or convalescent COVID-19. The chain employs TRBV7-3 and TRBJ2-1; possible D gene TRBD1, 6 bases. The specimen sequenced was peripheral blood. For the CDR3, the DNA is TGTGCCAGCAGCTTAACCCCAGGGGACGTGCAGTTCTTC. It specifies CASSLTPGDVQFF.